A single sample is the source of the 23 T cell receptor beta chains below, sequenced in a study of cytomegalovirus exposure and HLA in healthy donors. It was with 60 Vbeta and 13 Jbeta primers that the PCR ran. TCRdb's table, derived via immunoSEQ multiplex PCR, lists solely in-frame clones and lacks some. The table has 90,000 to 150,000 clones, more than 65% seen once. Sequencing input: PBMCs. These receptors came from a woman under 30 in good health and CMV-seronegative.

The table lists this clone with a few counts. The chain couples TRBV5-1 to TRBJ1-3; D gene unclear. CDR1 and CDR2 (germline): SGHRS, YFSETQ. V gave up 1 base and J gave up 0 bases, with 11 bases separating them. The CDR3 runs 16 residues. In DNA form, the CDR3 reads TGCGCCAGCAGCTTGTCTCAGTACCTCTCTGGAAACACCATATATTTT. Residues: CASSLSQYLSGNTIYF.

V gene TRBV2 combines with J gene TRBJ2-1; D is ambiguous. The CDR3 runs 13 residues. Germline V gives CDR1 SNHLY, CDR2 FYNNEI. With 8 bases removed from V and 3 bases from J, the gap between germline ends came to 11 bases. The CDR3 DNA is TGTGCCAGCCGACTGGCTGTCTACAATGAGCAGTTCTTC. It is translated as CASRLAVYNEQFF.

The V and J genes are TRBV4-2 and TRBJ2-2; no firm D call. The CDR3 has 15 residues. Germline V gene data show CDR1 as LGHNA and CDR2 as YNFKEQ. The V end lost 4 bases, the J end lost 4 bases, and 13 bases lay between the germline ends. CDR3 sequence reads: CASSLPRFGTGELFF. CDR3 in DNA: TGTGCCAGCAGCCTACCTCGATTCGGCACCGGGGAGCTGTTTTTT.

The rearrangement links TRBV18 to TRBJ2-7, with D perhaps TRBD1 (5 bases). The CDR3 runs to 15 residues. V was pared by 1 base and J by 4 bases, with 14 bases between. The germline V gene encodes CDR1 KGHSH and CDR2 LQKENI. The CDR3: CASSPRDKGPYEQYF. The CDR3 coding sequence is TGTGCCAGCTCACCACGGGATAAGGGGCCTTACGAGCAGTACTTC.

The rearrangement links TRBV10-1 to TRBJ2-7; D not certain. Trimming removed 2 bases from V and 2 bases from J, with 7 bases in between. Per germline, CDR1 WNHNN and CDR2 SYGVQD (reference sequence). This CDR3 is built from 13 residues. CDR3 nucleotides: TGCGCCAGCAGTGAGGGAGTAGCCTACGAGCAGTACTTC. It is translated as CASSEGVAYEQYF.

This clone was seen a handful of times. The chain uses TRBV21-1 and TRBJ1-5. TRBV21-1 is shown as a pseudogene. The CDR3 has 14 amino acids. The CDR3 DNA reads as TGTGCCCGTGGCCCTAGGCCTGGCAATCAGCCCCAGCATTTT. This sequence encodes CARGPRPGNQPQHF.

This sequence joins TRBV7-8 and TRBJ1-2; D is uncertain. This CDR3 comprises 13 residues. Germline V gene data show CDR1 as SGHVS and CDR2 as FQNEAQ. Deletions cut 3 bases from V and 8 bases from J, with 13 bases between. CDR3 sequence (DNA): TGTGCCAGCAGCTTTTTGAGCACGCGCGGCTACACCTTC. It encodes CASSFLSTRGYTF.

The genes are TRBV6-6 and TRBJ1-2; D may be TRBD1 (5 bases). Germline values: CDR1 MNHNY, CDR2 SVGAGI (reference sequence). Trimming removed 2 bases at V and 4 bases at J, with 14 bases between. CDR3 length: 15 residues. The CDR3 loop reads CASSYSPTTGYGYTF. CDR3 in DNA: TGTGCCAGCAGTTACAGCCCTACAACAGGCTATGGCTACACCTTC.

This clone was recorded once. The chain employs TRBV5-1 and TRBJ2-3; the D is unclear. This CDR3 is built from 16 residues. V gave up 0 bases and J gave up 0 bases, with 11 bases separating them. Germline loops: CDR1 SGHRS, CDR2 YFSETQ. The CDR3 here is CASSLVVSSSTDTQYF. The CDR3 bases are TGCGCCAGCAGCTTGGTTGTTAGTTCTAGCACAGATACGCAGTATTTT.

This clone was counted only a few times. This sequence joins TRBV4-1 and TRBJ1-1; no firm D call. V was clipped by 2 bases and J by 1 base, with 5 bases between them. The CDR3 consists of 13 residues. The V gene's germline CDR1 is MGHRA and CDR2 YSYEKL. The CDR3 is CASSQIQNTEAFF. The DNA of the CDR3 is TGCGCCAGCAGCCAAATACAGAACACTGAAGCTTTCTTT.

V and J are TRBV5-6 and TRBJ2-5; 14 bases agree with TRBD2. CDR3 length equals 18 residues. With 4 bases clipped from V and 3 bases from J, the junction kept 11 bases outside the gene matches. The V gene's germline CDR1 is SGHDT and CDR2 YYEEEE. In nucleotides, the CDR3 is TGTGCCAGCAGCGGGACCTTGGGGACTAGCGGGGGCAAAGAGACCCAGTACTTC. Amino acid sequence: CASSGTLGTSGGKETQYF. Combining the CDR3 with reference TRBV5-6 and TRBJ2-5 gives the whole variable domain DAGVTQSPTHLIKTRGQQVTLRCSPKSGHDTVSWYQQALGQGPQFIFQYYEEEERQRGNFPDRFSGHQFPNYSSELNVNALLLGDSALYLCASSGTLGTSGGKETQYFGPGTRLLVL.

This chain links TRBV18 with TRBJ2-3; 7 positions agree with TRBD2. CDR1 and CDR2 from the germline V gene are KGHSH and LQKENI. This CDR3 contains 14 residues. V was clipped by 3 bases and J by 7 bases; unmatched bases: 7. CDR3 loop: CASSPTGGGYTQYF. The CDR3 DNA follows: TGTGCCAGCTCACCCACGGGAGGCGGTTATACGCAGTATTTT.

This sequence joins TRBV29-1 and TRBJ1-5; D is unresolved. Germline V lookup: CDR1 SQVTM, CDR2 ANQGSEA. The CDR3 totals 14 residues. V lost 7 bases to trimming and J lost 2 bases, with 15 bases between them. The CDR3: CSARTAEGNQPQHF. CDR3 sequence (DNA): TGCAGCGCCCGGACCGCGGAGGGCAATCAGCCCCAGCATTTT.

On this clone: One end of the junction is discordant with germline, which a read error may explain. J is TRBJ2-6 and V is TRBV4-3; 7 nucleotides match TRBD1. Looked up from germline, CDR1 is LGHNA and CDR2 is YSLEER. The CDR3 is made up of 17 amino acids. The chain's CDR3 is CASSPGTAYSGANGLTF. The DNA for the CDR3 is TGCGCCAGCAGCCCCGGGACAGCCTACTCTGGGGCCAACGGCCTGACTTTC.

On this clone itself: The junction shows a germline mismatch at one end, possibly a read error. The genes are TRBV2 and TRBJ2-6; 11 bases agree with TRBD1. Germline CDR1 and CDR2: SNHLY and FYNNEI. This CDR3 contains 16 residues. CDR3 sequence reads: CASSWTGGFGANGLTF. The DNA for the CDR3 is TGTGCCAGCAGCTGGACAGGGGGCTTCGGGGCCAACGGCCTGACTTTC.

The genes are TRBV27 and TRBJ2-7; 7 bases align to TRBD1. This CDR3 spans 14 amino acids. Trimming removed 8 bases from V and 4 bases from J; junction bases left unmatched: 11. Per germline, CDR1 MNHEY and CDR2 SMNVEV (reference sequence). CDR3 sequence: CASRNGKGAYEQYF. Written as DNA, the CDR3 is TGTGCCAGCCGGAACGGGAAGGGGGCATACGAGCAGTACTTC.

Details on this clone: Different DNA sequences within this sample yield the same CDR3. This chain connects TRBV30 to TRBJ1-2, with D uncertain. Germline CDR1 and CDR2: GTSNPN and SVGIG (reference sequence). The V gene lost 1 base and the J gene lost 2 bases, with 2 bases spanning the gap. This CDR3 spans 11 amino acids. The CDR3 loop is CAWSANYGYTF. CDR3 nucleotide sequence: TGTGCCTGGAGTGCGAACTATGGCTACACCTTC.

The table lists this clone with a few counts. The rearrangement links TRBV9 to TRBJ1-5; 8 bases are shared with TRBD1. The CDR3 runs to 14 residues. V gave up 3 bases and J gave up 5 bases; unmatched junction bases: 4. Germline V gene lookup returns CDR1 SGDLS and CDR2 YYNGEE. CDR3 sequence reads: CASSETTGDQPQHF. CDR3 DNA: TGTGCCAGCAGCGAAACGACAGGGGATCAGCCCCAGCATTTT.

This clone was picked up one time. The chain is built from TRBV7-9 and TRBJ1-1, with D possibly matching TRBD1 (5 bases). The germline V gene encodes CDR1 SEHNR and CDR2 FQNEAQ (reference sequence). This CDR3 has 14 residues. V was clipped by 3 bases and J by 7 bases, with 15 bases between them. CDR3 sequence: CASSFAGGEGEAFF. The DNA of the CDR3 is TGTGCCAGCAGCTTCGCGGGAGGGGAAGGTGAAGCTTTCTTT.

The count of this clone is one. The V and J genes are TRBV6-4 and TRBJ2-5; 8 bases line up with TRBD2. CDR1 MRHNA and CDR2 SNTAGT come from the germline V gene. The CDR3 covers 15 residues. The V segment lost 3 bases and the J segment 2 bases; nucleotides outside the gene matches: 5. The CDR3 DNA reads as TGTGCCAGCAGTGAACGGGGCGGGGGGCAAGAGACCCAGTACTTC. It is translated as CASSERGGGQETQYF.

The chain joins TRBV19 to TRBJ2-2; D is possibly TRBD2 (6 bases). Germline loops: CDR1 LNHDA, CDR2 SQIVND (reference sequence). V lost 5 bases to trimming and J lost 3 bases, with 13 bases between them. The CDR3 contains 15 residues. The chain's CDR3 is CASSPGVQDTGELFF. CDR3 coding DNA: TGTGCCAGTAGTCCGGGGGTCCAGGACACCGGGGAGCTGTTTTTT.

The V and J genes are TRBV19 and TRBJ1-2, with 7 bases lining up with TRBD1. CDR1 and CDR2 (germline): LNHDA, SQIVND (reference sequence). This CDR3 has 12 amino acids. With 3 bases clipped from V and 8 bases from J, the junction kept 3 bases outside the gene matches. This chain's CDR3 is CASSIRQGGYTF. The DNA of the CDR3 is TGTGCCAGTAGTATCCGACAGGGCGGCTACACCTTC.

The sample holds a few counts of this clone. The chain's CDR3 is CAISERDRGEKLFF. The CDR3 coding sequence is TGTGCCATCAGTGAACGGGACAGGGGTGAAAAACTGTTTTTT. The chain carries TRBV10-3 and TRBJ1-4, with TRBD1 matching over 10 bases. The CDR3 is made up of 14 amino acids. In germline, CDR1 is ENHRY, CDR2 SYGVKD. Germline trimming cut 3 bases from V and 7 bases from J; bases unmatched to any gene: 2.